The T cell receptor (beta chain) described here comes from a study of Ad26.COV2.S vaccination and SARS-CoV-2 variants. At the level of the study: Intramuscular Ad26.COV2.S at 5x10^10 or 1x10^11 viral particles.

The ends were cut back, 3 bases at V and 10 bases at J, with 9 bases in the middle. The germline V gene has CDR1 SGHDT and CDR2 YYEEEE. This CDR3 spans 11 amino acids. General study findings and limits: Total T cell responses were possibly underestimated by TCR breadth and depth analyses.

The treatment was: approximately 18 received Ad26.COV2.S at low or high dose, single or two shots; roughly five received placebo; per-sample allocation not given. Day 63 after the first vaccine or placebo injection was the time point for sampling. The shot given was an Ad26 vector that makes Wuhan-strain SARS-CoV-2 spike. Data came from immunoSEQ multiplex PCR; TCRdb stores just in-frame clones and leaves some out. Here the sample spans around 450,000 clones, 89% being singletons. To note about this clone: What it recognizes is unknown.

The TCR sequence derives from a person aged 18 to 59 who received the Ad26.COV2.S COVID-19 vaccine or a placebo. The sample was peripheral blood, taken in a trial of Ad26.COV2.S vaccine versus placebo. V usage is TRBV5-6 and J usage is TRBJ2-3; unclear D gene. CDR3: CASSSRAAQYF. CDR3 sequence (DNA): TGTGCCAGCAGCTCCCGGGCTGCGCAGTATTTT.